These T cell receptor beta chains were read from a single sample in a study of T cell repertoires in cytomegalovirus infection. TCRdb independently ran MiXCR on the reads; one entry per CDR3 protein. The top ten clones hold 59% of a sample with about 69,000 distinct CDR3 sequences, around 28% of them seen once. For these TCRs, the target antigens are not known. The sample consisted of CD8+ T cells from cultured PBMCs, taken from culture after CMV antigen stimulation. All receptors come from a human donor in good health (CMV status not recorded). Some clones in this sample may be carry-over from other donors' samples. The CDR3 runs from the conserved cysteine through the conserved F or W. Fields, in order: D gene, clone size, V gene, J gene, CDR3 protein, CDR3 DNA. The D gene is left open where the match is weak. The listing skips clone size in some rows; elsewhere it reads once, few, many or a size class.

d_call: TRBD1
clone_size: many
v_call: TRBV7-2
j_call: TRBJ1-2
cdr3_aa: CASSSRLNRGFGYTF
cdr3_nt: TGTGCCAGCAGCTCTCGGTTGAACAGGGGGTTTGGCTACACCTTC

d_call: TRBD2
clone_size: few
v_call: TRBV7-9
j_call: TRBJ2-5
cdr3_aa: CASSPPGLAGVETQYF
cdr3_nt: TGTGCCAGCAGCCCCCCGGGACTAGCGGGAGTGGAGACCCAGTACTTC

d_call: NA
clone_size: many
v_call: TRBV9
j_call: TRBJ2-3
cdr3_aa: CASSVEAGPTDTQYF
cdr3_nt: TGTGCCAGCAGCGTAGAAGCAGGGCCCACAGATACGCAGTATTTT

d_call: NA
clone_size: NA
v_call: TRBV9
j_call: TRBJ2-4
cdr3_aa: CASSVADRPWDIQYF
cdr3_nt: TGTGCCAGCAGCGTAGCTGATAGGCCTTGGGACATTCAGTACTTC

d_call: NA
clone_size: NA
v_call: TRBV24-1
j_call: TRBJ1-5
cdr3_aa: CATSDHNSNQPQHF
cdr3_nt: TGTGCCACCAGTGACCACAATAGCAATCAGCCCCAGCATTTT

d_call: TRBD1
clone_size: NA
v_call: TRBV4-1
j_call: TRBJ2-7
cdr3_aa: CASSQEDRGSVEQYF
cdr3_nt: TGCGCCAGCAGCCAGGAGGACAGGGGATCGGTCGAGCAGTACTTC

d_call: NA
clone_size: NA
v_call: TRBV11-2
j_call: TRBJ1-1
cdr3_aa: CASSPSGRPEAFF
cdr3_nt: TGTGCCAGCAGCCCATCCGGGAGGCCTGAAGCTTTCTTT

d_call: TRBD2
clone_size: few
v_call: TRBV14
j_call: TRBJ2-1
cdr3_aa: CASSPKLAGVPDEQFF
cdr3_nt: TGTGCCAGCAGCCCTAAACTAGCGGGGGTTCCGGATGAGCAGTTCTTC

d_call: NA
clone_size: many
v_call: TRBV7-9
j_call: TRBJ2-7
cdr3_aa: CASSLAPGDQQYF
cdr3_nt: TGTGCCAGCAGCTTAGCCCCGGGGGACCAGCAGTACTTC

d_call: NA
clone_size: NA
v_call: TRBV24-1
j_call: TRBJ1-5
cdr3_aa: CATSELHSNQPQHF
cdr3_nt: TGTGCCACCAGTGAACTCCACAGCAATCAGCCCCAGCATTTT

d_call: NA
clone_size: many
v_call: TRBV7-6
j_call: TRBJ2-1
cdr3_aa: CASSPPGFLEQFF
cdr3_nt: TGTGCCAGCAGCCCCCCGGGGTTTCTTGAGCAGTTCTTC

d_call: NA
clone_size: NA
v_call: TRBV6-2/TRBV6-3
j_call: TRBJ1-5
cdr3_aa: CASTDRGVQPQHF
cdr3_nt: TGTGCCAGCACCGACAGAGGGGTTCAGCCCCAGCATTTT

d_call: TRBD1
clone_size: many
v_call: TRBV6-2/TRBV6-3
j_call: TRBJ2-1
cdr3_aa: CASSHGTVWNEQFF
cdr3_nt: TGTGCCAGCAGTCACGGGACAGTGTGGAATGAGCAGTTCTTC

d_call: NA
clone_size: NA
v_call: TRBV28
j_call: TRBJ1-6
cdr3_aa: CASSLSLGGSPLHF
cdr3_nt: TGTGCCAGCAGTTTAAGCCTGGGGGGCTCACCCCTCCACTTT

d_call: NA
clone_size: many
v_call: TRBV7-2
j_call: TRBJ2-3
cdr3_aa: CASSPHLIQGTDTQYF
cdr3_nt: TGTGCCAGCAGCCCTCACCTAATACAAGGCACAGATACGCAGTATTTT

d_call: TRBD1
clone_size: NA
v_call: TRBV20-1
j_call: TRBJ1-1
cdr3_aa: CSARGRDRNTEAFF
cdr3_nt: TGCAGTGCTAGAGGCCGGGACAGGAACACTGAAGCTTTCTTT

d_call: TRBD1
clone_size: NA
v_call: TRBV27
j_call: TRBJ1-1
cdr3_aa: CASQDRVRTEAFF
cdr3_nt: TGTGCCAGCCAAGACAGGGTTAGAACTGAAGCTTTCTTT